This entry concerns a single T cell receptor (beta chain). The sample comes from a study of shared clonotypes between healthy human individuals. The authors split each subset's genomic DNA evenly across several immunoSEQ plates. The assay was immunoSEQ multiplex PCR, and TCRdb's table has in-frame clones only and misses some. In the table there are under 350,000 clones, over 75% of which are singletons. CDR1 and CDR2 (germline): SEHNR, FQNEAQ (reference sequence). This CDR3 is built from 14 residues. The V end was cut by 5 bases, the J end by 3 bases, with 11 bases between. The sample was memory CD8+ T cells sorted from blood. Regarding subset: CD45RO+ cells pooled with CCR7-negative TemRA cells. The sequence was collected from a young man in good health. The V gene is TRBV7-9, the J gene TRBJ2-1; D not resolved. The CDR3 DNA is TGTGCCAGCAGCCCCCCGACGAGCTACAATGAGCAGTTCTTC. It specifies CASSPPTSYNEQFF. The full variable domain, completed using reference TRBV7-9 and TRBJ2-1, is DTGVSQNPRHKITKRGQNVTFRCDPISEHNRLYWYRQTLGQGPEFLTYFQNEAQLEKSRLLSDRFSAERPKGSFSTLEIQRTEQGDSAMYLCASSPPTSYNEQFFGPGTRLTVL.